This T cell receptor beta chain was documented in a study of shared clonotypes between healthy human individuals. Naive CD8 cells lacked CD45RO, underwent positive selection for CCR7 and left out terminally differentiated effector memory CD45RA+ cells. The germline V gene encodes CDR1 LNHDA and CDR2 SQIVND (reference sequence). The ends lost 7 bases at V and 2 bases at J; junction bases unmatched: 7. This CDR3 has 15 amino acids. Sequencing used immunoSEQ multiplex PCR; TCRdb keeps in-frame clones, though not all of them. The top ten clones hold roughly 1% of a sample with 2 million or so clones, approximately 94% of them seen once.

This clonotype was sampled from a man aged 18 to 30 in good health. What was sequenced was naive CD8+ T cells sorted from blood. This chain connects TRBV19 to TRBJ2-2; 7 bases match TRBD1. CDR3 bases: TGTGCCAGTATTCGGACAGGAGATAACACCGGGGAGCTGTTTTTT. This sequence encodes CASIRTGDNTGELFF. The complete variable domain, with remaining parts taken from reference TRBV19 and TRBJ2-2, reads DGGITQSPKYLFRKEGQNVTLSCEQNLNHDAMYWYRQDPGQGLRLIYYSQIVNDFQKGDIAEGYSVSREKKESFPLTVTSAQKNPTAFYLCASIRTGDNTGELFFGEGSRLTVL.